Included here is one TCR beta chain sequence, with context. TCRdb re-called the reads with MiXCR, one entry per CDR3 protein. The repertoire holds approximately 700,000 distinct CDR3 sequences, with roughly 35% as singletons. This specimen comes from a study of T cell repertoires in cytomegalovirus infection. This CDR3 spans 15 amino acids. V was clipped by 5 bases and J by 5 bases, with 15 bases between them. CDR1 and CDR2 (germline): MNHEY, SVGEGT. The source material was PBMCs. The TCR comes from a human donor in good health (CMV status not recorded). Some clones in this sample may be carry-over from other donors' samples. The rearrangement links TRBV6-2 or TRBV6-3 to TRBJ1-4, with D perhaps TRBD1 (5 bases). CDR3 sequence: CASSSAGTGNEKLFF. CDR3 bases: TGTGCCAGCAGTAGCGCCGGGACGGGAAATGAAAAACTGTTTTTT.